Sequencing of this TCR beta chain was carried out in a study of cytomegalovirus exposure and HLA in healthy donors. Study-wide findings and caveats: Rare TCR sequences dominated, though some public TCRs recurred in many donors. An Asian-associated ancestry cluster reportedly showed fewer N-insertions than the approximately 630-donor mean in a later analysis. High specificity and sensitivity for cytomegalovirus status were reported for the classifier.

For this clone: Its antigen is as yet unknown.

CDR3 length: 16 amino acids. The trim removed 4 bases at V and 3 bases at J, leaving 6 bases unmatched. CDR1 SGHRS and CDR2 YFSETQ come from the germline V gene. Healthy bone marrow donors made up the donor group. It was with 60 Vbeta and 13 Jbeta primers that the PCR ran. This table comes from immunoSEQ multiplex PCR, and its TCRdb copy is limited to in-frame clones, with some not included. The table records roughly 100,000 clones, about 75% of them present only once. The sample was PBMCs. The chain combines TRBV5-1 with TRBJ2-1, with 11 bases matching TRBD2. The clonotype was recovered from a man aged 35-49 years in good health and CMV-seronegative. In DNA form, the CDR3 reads TGCGCCAGCAGCCTCCATCTAGCGGGGGGCTACAATGAGCAGTTCTTC. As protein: CASSLHLAGGYNEQFF.